The clone carrying this T cell receptor beta chain was seen only once. The germline CDR1 and CDR2 sequences are SGDLS and YYNGEE. Between the trimmed V and J ends, which lost 0 bases and 6 bases, there was a span of 18 bases. The CDR3 length is 16 residues. These data originate in a study of T cells in tuberculosis. TCRdb's table, derived via immunoSEQ multiplex PCR, lists solely in-frame clones and lacks some. The sample gives around 38,000 clones, roughly 96% of which show up once; around 3.5% is in the top ten. The material sequenced was PBMCs. The chain combines TRBV9 with TRBJ1-2; perhaps TRBD1 as D (6 bases). This clonotype was sampled from a donor aged 10-29 years with latent tuberculosis or without tuberculosis infection. The CDR3 sequence: CASSVEGDPRGNGYTF. CDR3 sequence (DNA): TGTGCCAGCAGCGTAGAAGGGGACCCTAGGGGGAATGGCTACACCTTC.